Listed here are 28 T cell receptor beta chains from one sample, sequenced in a study of blood T cells in healthy people across ages. Through a sample-barcoded 5' primer and a J-beta primer mix, a second PCR was run for roughly 6 to 11 cycles. TCRdb re-called the 5' RACE reads with MiXCR, one entry per CDR3 protein. Among roughly 1.5 million distinct CDR3 sequences listed, roughly two fifths were seen once. Input material: blood. These receptors were obtained from a woman aged 18-29 years in good health.

This clonotype was seen more than once but under ten times. Mismatch with germline at one junction end may stem from a read error. The chain combines TRBV12-3 or TRBV12-4 with TRBJ2-1; the match to TRBD2 covers 11 bases. The CDR3 has 17 residues. The CDR3 protein is CASSVALVTSGTDEQFF. The CDR3 DNA reads TGTGCCAGCAGTGTAGCCCTGGTGACTAGCGGGACTGATGAGCAGTTCTTC.

This chain links TRBV7-2 with TRBJ2-7; D is unclear. The germline V gene encodes CDR1 SGHTA and CDR2 FQGNSA. V lost 0 bases to trimming and J lost 7 bases, with 4 bases between them. The CDR3 has 11 amino acids. The DNA of the CDR3 is TGTGCCAGCAGCTTAGCTTTTGAGCAGTACTTC. Its protein is CASSLAFEQYF.

This clonotype was counted a few times. The J gene is TRBJ2-3, the V gene TRBV20-1; 7 nucleotides align to TRBD1. CDR1 is DFQATT, CDR2 SNEGSKA, per germline (reference sequence). The CDR3 covers 13 residues. With V trimmed by 3 bases and J by 3 bases, 3 bases remained unmatched. The CDR3, as DNA: TGCAGTGCTAGTGACAGGGAAACAGATACGCAGTATTTT. It encodes CSASDRETDTQYF.

The rearrangement links TRBV20-1 to TRBJ1-1, with 10 bases that match TRBD1. With V trimmed by 3 bases and J by 5 bases, 6 bases remained unmatched. Germline V gives CDR1 DFQATT, CDR2 SNEGSKA (reference sequence). CDR3 length equals 14 residues. The CDR3 spells CSASVGTGETEAFF. The CDR3 DNA follows: TGCAGTGCTAGTGTGGGGACAGGGGAGACTGAAGCTTTCTTT.

This clonotype was counted a few times. The chain combines TRBV20-1 with TRBJ2-7; a possible D gene is TRBD1 (6 bases). The germline CDR1 and CDR2 sequences are DFQATT and SNEGSKA (reference sequence). V gave up 0 bases and J gave up 5 bases, with 20 bases separating them. The CDR3 length is 16 residues. The CDR3 DNA sequence: TGCAGTGCTAGAGATAGCAGGGGCGCTTTCCGGCACGAGCAGTACTTC. Residues: CSARDSRGAFRHEQYF.

This clonotype showed up many times. This chain connects TRBV4-1 to TRBJ2-3; a possible D gene is TRBD2 (6 bases). This CDR3 has 16 residues. V was cut by 0 bases and J by 0 bases, with 10 bases left in between. Germline CDR1 MGHRA, CDR2 YSYEKL. CDR3 nucleotides: TGCGCCAGCAGCCAAGAAGGCGGGGTTAGCACAGATACGCAGTATTTT. It encodes CASSQEGGVSTDTQYF.

This sequence joins TRBV15 and TRBJ1-1; D gene unclear. The germline gives CDR1 LNHNV, CDR2 YYDKDF (reference sequence). The ends were cut back, 1 base at V and 5 bases at J, with 5 bases in the middle. The CDR3 extends over 12 amino acids. The CDR3 reads CATSRAVTEAFF. The DNA of the CDR3 is TGTGCCACCAGCAGAGCTGTAACTGAAGCTTTCTTT.

The rearrangement joins TRBV7-2 to TRBJ2-1; D ambiguous. With 5 bases removed from V and 9 bases from J, the gap between germline ends came to 14 bases. The germline V gene has CDR1 SGHTA and CDR2 FQGNSA. CDR3 size: 13 residues. The CDR3 sequence: CASSGTGRSEQFF. Written as DNA, the CDR3 is TGTGCCAGCAGCGGAACGGGTCGATCTGAGCAGTTCTTC.

The V and J genes are TRBV7-9 and TRBJ1-1, with 7 bases fitting TRBD1. The CDR3 contains 15 residues. Germline V gene sequence: CDR1 SEHNR, CDR2 FQNEAQ (reference sequence). Germline trimming cut 5 bases from V and 4 bases from J; bases unmatched to any gene: 10. CDR3 sequence reads: CASSGPTGLSTEAFF. Written as DNA, the CDR3 is TGTGCCAGCAGCGGACCGACAGGGTTGAGCACTGAAGCTTTCTTT.

The chain employs TRBV20-1 and TRBJ1-3, with TRBD1 as a possible D gene (6 bases). The CDR3 extends over 12 amino acids. The germline CDR1 and CDR2 sequences are DFQATT and SNEGSKA (reference sequence). Trimming stripped 6 bases from V and 4 bases from J, with 10 bases between. The CDR3, as DNA: TGCAGTGCAAGGACAGACGGAAACACCATATATTTT. Its translation: CSARTDGNTIYF.

The CDR3 protein is CASSIDQVSEAFF. The CDR3 region has the DNA TGTGCCAGTAGTATAGATCAGGTATCTGAAGCTTTCTTT. The rearrangement uses TRBV19 and TRBJ1-1; D remains ambiguous. The CDR3 runs to 13 residues. In germline, CDR1 is LNHDA, CDR2 SQIVND (reference sequence). V shed 0 bases and J shed 6 bases, with 8 bases lying between them.

Written as DNA, the CDR3 is TGCAGTGCTCCCGACTGGGGGCCAGAGACCCAGTACTTC. Protein sequence: CSAPDWGPETQYF. The chain links TRBV20-1 to TRBJ2-5; D is possibly TRBD1 (6 bases). The CDR3 loop spans 13 amino acids. CDR1 and CDR2 (germline): DFQATT, SNEGSKA (reference sequence). V was shortened by 5 bases and J by 4 bases, with 14 bases between the two germline ends.

The chain joins TRBV3-1 to TRBJ1-4, with D unresolved. CDR1 is LGHDT and CDR2 is YNNKEL in the germline V gene (reference sequence). The ends were cut back, 1 base at V and 7 bases at J, with 4 bases in the middle. CDR3 length: 12 residues. The DNA for the CDR3 is TGTGCCAGCAGCCAAGGGACTGAAAAACTGTTTTTT. Translating gives CASSQGTEKLFF. The whole variable domain, remainder taken from reference TRBV3-1 and TRBJ1-4, is DTAVSQTPKYLVTQMGNDKSIKCEQNLGHDTMYWYKQDSKKFLKIMFSYNNKELIINETVPNRFSPKSPDKAHLNLHINSLELGDSAVYFCASSQGTEKLFFGSGTQLSVL.

V and J are TRBV18 and TRBJ2-7; D remains unclear. This CDR3 comprises 15 residues. V was trimmed by 0 bases and J by 4 bases, leaving 13 bases between them. The germline V gene encodes CDR1 KGHSH and CDR2 LQKENI. The CDR3, as DNA: TGTGCCAGCTCACCACCCTCGGCCGGATCTTACGAGCAGTACTTC. Its protein product is CASSPPSAGSYEQYF.

The CDR3 nucleotides are TGCAGTGCCTACCGACGAGCGGGGTCCCACGAGCAGTACTTC. It codes for CSAYRRAGSHEQYF. This chain connects TRBV20-1 to TRBJ2-7; 7 bases are a match to TRBD2. CDR1 is DFQATT, CDR2 SNEGSKA, per germline (reference sequence). This CDR3 comprises 14 residues. V lost 6 bases, J lost 5 bases, and 13 bases stayed unmatched.

This clonotype was observed a few times. V gene TRBV2 combines with J gene TRBJ1-2, with D possibly matching TRBD1 (6 bases). This CDR3 region has 14 residues. Looked up from germline, CDR1 is SNHLY and CDR2 is FYNNEI. Trimming removed 1 base at V and 4 bases at J, with 10 bases between. The CDR3 region has the DNA TGTGCCAGCAGTGAAGAGACAGGCGCCTATGGCTACACCTTC. Amino acids: CASSEETGAYGYTF.

The chain joins TRBV7-9 to TRBJ2-1; D ambiguous. Trimming cost V 4 bases and J 5 bases, with 15 bases left between them. The germline V gene encodes CDR1 SEHNR and CDR2 FQNEAQ (reference sequence). The CDR3 runs to 15 residues. The CDR3 DNA reads TGTGCCAGCAGCTCCCTCTCCGTATACAACAATGAGCAGTTCTTC. This codes for CASSSLSVYNNEQFF.

The chain recombines TRBV2 with TRBJ2-3; D might be TRBD2 (5 bases). Trimming removed 5 bases from V and 4 bases from J, with 16 bases in between. The germline CDR1 and CDR2 sequences are SNHLY and FYNNEI. The CDR3 extends over 15 amino acids. The DNA for the CDR3 is TGTGCCAGCAGTACCCTTTCCGGAGGAGCAGATACGCAGTATTTT. Amino acid sequence: CASSTLSGGADTQYF.

V and J are TRBV11-3 and TRBJ1-2; D call uncertain. The CDR3 has 12 amino acids. Germline CDR1 SGHNT, CDR2 YENEEA. V gave up 3 bases and J gave up 6 bases, with 8 bases separating them. Here the CDR3 DNA reads TGTGCCAGCAGCTTCCTCTTCGATGGCTACACCTTC. It translates to CASSFLFDGYTF.

Turning to this clonotype: Given a much more abundant clone one base away, this may be a read error. The chain is built from TRBV6-2 or TRBV6-3 and TRBJ2-7; D not certain. The germline gives CDR1 MNHEY, CDR2 SVGEGT. The CDR3 sequence is 13 residues long. The V end lost 6 bases, the J end lost 0 bases, and 9 bases lay between the germline ends. CDR3 residues: CASRPPVSYEQYF. As DNA, the CDR3 is TGTGCCAGCAGACCTCCAGTCTCCTACGAGCAGTACTTC.

The V call is TRBV7-2, the J call TRBJ1-6; a possible D gene is TRBD1 (6 bases). CDR3 length equals 15 residues. The germline CDR1 and CDR2 sequences are SGHTA and FQGNSA. Trimming stripped 5 bases from V and 5 bases from J, with 13 bases between. The CDR3 here is CASSEHRDDNSPLHF. The CDR3 DNA reads TGTGCCAGCAGCGAACACAGGGATGATAATTCACCCCTCCACTTT.

The chain has TRBV5-1 and TRBJ1-4; D is uncertain. This CDR3 spans 15 amino acids. CDR1 SGHRS and CDR2 YFSETQ come from the germline V gene. V dropped 0 bases and J dropped 7 bases, with 13 bases sitting between them. The CDR3 DNA reads TGCGCCAGCAGCTTGGTACCGGGCGGGTCTGAAAAACTGTTTTTT. This translates into CASSLVPGGSEKLFF.

This clonotype was counted only a few times. V usage is TRBV7-2 and J usage is TRBJ2-3; 13 bases line up with TRBD2. The ends lost 6 bases at V and 5 bases at J; junction bases unmatched: 8. The CDR3 loop spans 16 amino acids. CDR1 is SGHTA and CDR2 is FQGNSA in the germline V gene. The CDR3 DNA reads as TGTGCCAGCAGAGAAGGCGGGACTAGCGGGGTAGATACGCAGTATTTT. This translates into CASREGGTSGVDTQYF. Drawing the rest from reference TRBV7-2 and TRBJ2-3, the complete variable domain is GAGVSQSPSNKVTEKGKDVELRCDPISGHTALYWYRQSLGQGLEFLIYFQGNSAPDKSGLPSDRFSAERTGGSVSTLTIQRTQQEDSAVYLCASREGGTSGVDTQYFGPGTRLTVL.

At least ten counts were recorded for this clonotype. The chain links TRBV29-1 to TRBJ2-1; D tentatively fits TRBD1 or TRBD2 (6 bases each). The CDR3 contains 11 residues. Trimming removed 5 bases from V and 7 bases from J, with 9 bases in between. Germline values: CDR1 SQVTM, CDR2 ANQGSEA. CDR3 sequence: CSVTGRNEQFF. In DNA form, the CDR3 reads TGCAGCGTTACAGGGAGGAATGAGCAGTTCTTC.

This clonotype was observed a single time. J is TRBJ1-1 and V is TRBV12-3 or TRBV12-4; TRBD1 is a possible D gene (5 bases). Trimming stripped 6 bases from V and 10 bases from J, with 15 bases between. CDR3 size: 12 residues. CDR3 sequence reads: CASSQAGRRAFF. The CDR3 DNA is TGTGCCAGCAGCCAGGCAGGGAGGCGAGCTTTCTTT.

V and J are TRBV24-1 and TRBJ2-2; the D is unclear. V lost 5 bases and J 4 bases, leaving 7 bases between the germline ends. This CDR3 is 13 amino acids long. Per the germline V gene, CDR1 is KGHDR and CDR2 is SFDVKD. CDR3 nucleotide sequence: TGTGCCACCAGTGGGCACTTCACCGGGGAGCTGTTTTTT. Translated: CATSGHFTGELFF.

This clonotype was detected a few times. The J gene is TRBJ1-1, the V gene TRBV5-6, with D possibly TRBD1 on 5 matching bases. Trimming took 1 base from V and 1 from J, leaving 11 bases between them. CDR1 and CDR2 (germline): SGHDT, YYEEEE. The length of the CDR3 is 15 residues. CDR3 loop: CASSLQGRQNTEAFF. The CDR3 nucleotides are TGTGCCAGCAGCTTGCAGGGACGGCAGAACACTGAAGCTTTCTTT.

This clonotype turned up a few times. The rearrangement links TRBV7-3 to TRBJ1-1; TRBD1 might be the D (5 bases). From germline, CDR1 is SGHTA and CDR2 FQGTGA. V shed 2 bases and J shed 3 bases, with 16 bases lying between them. The CDR3 is made up of 16 amino acids. Written as DNA, the CDR3 is TGTGCCAGCAGCTTACTACCCGTAGGGGAGGACACTGAAGCTTTCTTT. Protein: CASSLLPVGEDTEAFF. Using reference TRBV7-3 and TRBJ1-1 for the parts outside the CDR3, the full variable domain is GAGVSQTPSNKVTEKGKYVELRCDPISGHTALYWYRQSLGQGPEFLIYFQGTGAADDSGLPNDRFFAVRPEGSVSTLKIQRTERGDSAVYLCASSLLPVGEDTEAFFGQGTRLTVV.